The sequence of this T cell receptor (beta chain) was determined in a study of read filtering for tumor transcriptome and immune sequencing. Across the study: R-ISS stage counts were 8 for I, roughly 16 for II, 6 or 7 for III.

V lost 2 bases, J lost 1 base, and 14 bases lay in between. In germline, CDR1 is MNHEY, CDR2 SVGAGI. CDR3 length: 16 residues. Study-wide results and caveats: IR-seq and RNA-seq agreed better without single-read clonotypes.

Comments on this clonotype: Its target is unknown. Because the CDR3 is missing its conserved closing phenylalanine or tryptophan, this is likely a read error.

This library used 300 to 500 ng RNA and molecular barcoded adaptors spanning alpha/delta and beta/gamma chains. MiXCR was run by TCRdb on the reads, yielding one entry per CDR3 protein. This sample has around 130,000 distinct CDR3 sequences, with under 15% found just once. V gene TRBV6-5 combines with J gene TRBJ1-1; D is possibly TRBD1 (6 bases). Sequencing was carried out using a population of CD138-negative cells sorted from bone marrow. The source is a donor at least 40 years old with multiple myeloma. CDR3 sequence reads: CASSYIRYRENTEAFI. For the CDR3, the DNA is TGTGCCAGCAGTTACATTCGTTACAGGGAGAACACTGAAGCTTTCATT.